These 24 T cell receptor beta chains share one sample of origin, sequenced in a study of cytomegalovirus exposure and HLA in healthy donors. In the PCR, 60 Vbeta and 13 Jbeta primers were used. Using immunoSEQ multiplex PCR, the repertoire was profiled, and TCRdb retains in-frame clones only, with some absent. The sample includes around 80,000 clones, roughly 85% seen only once; the top ten take 4.5% to 7%. Sequenced input: PBMCs. The receptors stem from a female donor in good health and CMV-seronegative.

The chain carries TRBV5-1 and TRBJ1-6, with 10 bases aligning to TRBD1. J lost 10 bases, V lost 0 bases, and 7 bases had no gene match. Per germline, CDR1 SGHRS and CDR2 YFSETQ. This CDR3 has 16 amino acids. CDR3 sequence reads: CASSLVPPGQGSPLHF. CDR3 bases: TGCGCCAGCAGCTTGGTACCCCCGGGACAGGGGTCACCCCTCCACTTT.

The genes are TRBV5-1 and TRBJ2-5; the match to TRBD2 covers 13 bases. Germline assignment: CDR1 SGHRS and CDR2 YFSETQ. There are 15 residues in the CDR3. V shed 2 bases, J shed 2 bases, and the junction held 0 bases outside the gene matches. Written as DNA, the CDR3 is TGCGCCAGCAGCTTACTAGCGGGAGGGCAAGAGACCCAGTACTTC. It is translated as CASSLLAGGQETQYF.

The rearrangement uses TRBV6-6 and TRBJ1-6; maybe TRBD1 (6 bases). Germline CDR1 and CDR2: MNHNY and SVGAGI (reference sequence). This CDR3 is built from 15 residues. Trimming took 2 bases from V and 7 from J, leaving 12 bases between them. In DNA, the CDR3 is TGTGCCAGCAGTTACATCAATACAGGGAATTCACCCCTCCACTTT. It is translated as CASSYINTGNSPLHF.

CDR3 amino acids: CASSQVKHQYF. DNA for the CDR3: TGCGCCAGCAGCCAAGTGAAGCATCAGTACTTC. This chain connects TRBV4-3 to TRBJ2-4; D remains ambiguous. V lost 1 base, J lost 12 bases, and 7 bases lay in between. There are 11 residues in the CDR3. In germline, CDR1 is LGHNA, CDR2 YSLEER.

This clone was detected once. The chain has TRBV27 and TRBJ2-7, with D perhaps matching TRBD1 (6 bases). The V gene lost 6 bases and the J gene lost 4 bases, with 16 bases spanning the gap. CDR1 and CDR2 (germline): MNHEY, SMNVEV (reference sequence). The CDR3 is 14 amino acids. CDR3 residues: CASSSVQGRYEQYF. CDR3 nucleotides: TGTGCCAGCAGCTCGGTACAGGGTCGGTACGAGCAGTACTTC.

This clone was recorded once. V and J are TRBV9 and TRBJ1-4, with 7 bases identical to TRBD1. The CDR3 spans 16 residues. V dropped 0 bases and J dropped 1; count of bases not matched to a gene: 3. Germline V gives CDR1 SGDLS, CDR2 YYNGEE. The CDR3 nucleotides are TGTGCCAGCAGCGTAGGGAGGGGGCGAACTAATGAAAAACTGTTTTTT. Translated, it gives CASSVGRGRTNEKLFF.

The chain carries TRBV29-1 and TRBJ2-7, with 7 bases aligning to TRBD2. With V trimmed by 6 bases and J by 0 bases, 8 bases remained unmatched. This CDR3 region has 14 residues. The germline V gene encodes CDR1 SQVTM and CDR2 ANQGSEA. The CDR3 region is CSVGGSGSSYEQYF. The DNA for the CDR3 is TGCAGCGTGGGGGGGAGTGGAAGCTCCTACGAGCAGTACTTC.

V gene TRBV18 combines with J gene TRBJ1-2, with D perhaps matching TRBD1 (5 bases). Trimming shortened V by 3 bases and J by 9 bases, and 17 bases separated the two germline ends. The CDR3 spans 14 residues. Germline V gene data show CDR1 as KGHSH and CDR2 as LQKENI. The CDR3 DNA is TGTGCCAGCTCACCCCTAGATCGGGGGTCGAGCTACACCTTC. Translating gives CASSPLDRGSSYTF.

On this clone itself: The sample carries other DNA sequences with the same CDR3. The V call is TRBV7-2, the J call TRBJ2-7; TRBD2 aligns across 7 bases. There are 14 residues in the CDR3. Per germline, CDR1 SGHTA and CDR2 FQGNSA. V trimming: 2 bases; J trimming: 0 bases; junction bases outside the gene matches: 1. The CDR3 is CASSLTGGSYEQYF. The CDR3 nucleotides are TGTGCCAGCAGCTTAACGGGGGGCTCCTACGAGCAGTACTTC.

The chain has TRBV10-2 and TRBJ2-1; a possible D gene is TRBD1 (5 bases). CDR3 size: 16 residues. The germline V gene encodes CDR1 WSHSY and CDR2 SAAADI. Trimming shortened V by 2 bases and J by 8 bases, and 19 bases separated the two germline ends. In DNA, the CDR3 is TGCGCCAGCAGTGAGGTCGGGTACAGGTCAAGCGATGAGCAGTTCTTC. Its translation: CASSEVGYRSSDEQFF.

V and J are TRBV7-8 and TRBJ1-4; TRBD1 aligns across 8 bases. The CDR3 runs 18 residues. Per the germline V gene, CDR1 is SGHVS and CDR2 is FQNEAQ. With 3 bases clipped from V and 0 bases from J, the junction kept 9 bases outside the gene matches. The CDR3 is CASSFGQGGYTTNEKLFF. CDR3 sequence (DNA): TGTGCCAGCAGCTTCGGACAGGGAGGGTATACAACTAATGAAAAACTGTTTTTT.

The CDR3 DNA is TGTGCCAGCAGTGAAAGACTAGCGGCTTCCTACGAGCAGTACTTC. Translating gives CASSERLAASYEQYF. The gene calls are TRBV2 and TRBJ2-7; 9 nucleotides agree with TRBD2. V was clipped by 2 bases and J by 1 base; unmatched bases: 3. Germline CDR1 is SNHLY and CDR2 is FYNNEI. The CDR3 extends over 15 amino acids.

In this sample, this clone turned up once. The rearrangement uses TRBV7-6 and TRBJ2-6; D remains ambiguous. The V and J ends lost 5 bases and 11 bases respectively, with 13 bases between them. This CDR3 has 13 residues. Germline CDR1 SGHVS, CDR2 FNYEAQ. The DNA of the CDR3 is TGTGCCAGCAGCACCCCACCGGTCCACGTCCTGACTTTC. Its translation is CASSTPPVHVLTF.

This clone has a single count. The chain uses TRBV28 and TRBJ2-1; 12 nucleotides agree with TRBD2. The V and J ends lost 6 bases and 9 bases, in that order; junction bases with no gene match: 9. The CDR3 is 15 residues long. Germline CDR1 reads MDHEN; CDR2 reads SYDVKM. Here the CDR3 DNA reads TGTGCCAGCAGAGGAAGGACTAGCGGGACTTTTGAGCAGTTCTTC. Protein: CASRGRTSGTFEQFF. The variable domain in full, completed from reference TRBV28 and TRBJ2-1, reads DVKVTQSSRYLVKRTGEKVFLECVQDMDHENMFWYRQDPGLGLRLIYFSYDVKMKEKGDIPEGYSVSREKKERFSLILESASTNQTSMYLCASRGRTSGTFEQFFGPGTRLTVL.

The V gene is TRBV7-9, the J gene TRBJ2-5, with TRBD1 matching 8 bases. CDR1 is SEHNR, CDR2 FQNEAQ, per germline (reference sequence). The CDR3 is 13 amino acids. The V segment lost 7 bases and the J segment 4 bases; nucleotides outside the gene matches: 5. The CDR3 DNA reads as TGTGCCAGCATCGCAGGGGGCGGAGAGACCCAGTACTTC. Its translation: CASIAGGGETQYF.

V gene TRBV29-1 combines with J gene TRBJ2-1; 7 bases agree with TRBD2. The CDR3 loop spans 14 amino acids. V was pared by 3 bases and J by 3 bases, with 5 bases of the junction left unmatched. CDR1 and CDR2 from the germline V gene are SQVTM and ANQGSEA. CDR3 sequence (DNA): TGCAGCGTTGACGCGGGACTACTCTACAATGAGCAGTTCTTC. Translation: CSVDAGLLYNEQFF.

This clone showed up just a few times. The chain has TRBV5-4 and TRBJ1-1; D perhaps matches TRBD1 (6 bases). There are 15 residues in the CDR3. The V end lost 1 base, the J end lost 1 base, and 11 bases lay between the germline ends. Germline V lookup: CDR1 SGHNT, CDR2 YYREEE (reference sequence). CDR3 protein: CASSLSGGRNTEAFF. The DNA for the CDR3 is TGTGCCAGCAGCTTGTCGGGGGGGCGGAACACTGAAGCTTTCTTT.

This chain uses TRBV6-6 with TRBJ2-3; D may be TRBD2 (5 bases). This CDR3 contains 16 residues. Per germline, CDR1 MNHNY and CDR2 SVGAGI (reference sequence). V lost 2 bases and J lost 1, with 13 bases in between. This chain's CDR3 is CASSYGLGGRTDTQYF. DNA for the CDR3: TGTGCCAGCAGTTACGGGCTCGGCGGGCGCACAGATACGCAGTATTTT.

This rearrangement joins TRBV6-1 to TRBJ2-7, with 8 bases lining up with TRBD1. The V segment lost 4 bases and the J segment 3 bases; nucleotides outside the gene matches: 5. CDR1 MNHNS and CDR2 SASEGT come from the germline V gene. This CDR3 region has 14 residues. The CDR3 spells CASSALDRDYEQYF. The CDR3 DNA follows: TGTGCCAGCAGTGCTTTGGACAGGGACTACGAGCAGTACTTC.

The V call is TRBV19, the J call TRBJ2-3; tentatively, D is TRBD2 (7 bases). Trimming left V 5 bases short and J 7 bases short, with 19 bases between. The length of the CDR3 is 15 residues. CDR1 is LNHDA, CDR2 SQIVND, per germline (reference sequence). The CDR3 DNA reads TGTGCCAGTAGTGTAAGCGGGACACGGCAGAATACGCAGTATTTT. Translated, it gives CASSVSGTRQNTQYF.

This clone was recorded a few times. The V call is TRBV7-9, the J call TRBJ2-2, with a tentative D call TRBD2 (6 bases). This CDR3 is 15 amino acids long. Trimming left V 5 bases short and J 5 bases short, with 15 bases between. The germline gives CDR1 SEHNR, CDR2 FQNEAQ (reference sequence). CDR3 sequence reads: CASSLTGLLTGELFF. Written as DNA, the CDR3 is TGTGCCAGCAGCCTCACGGGACTTTTAACCGGGGAGCTGTTTTTT.

This clone was detected once. The chain carries TRBV30 and TRBJ2-3; no definite D call. Germline V gene data show CDR1 as GTSNPN and CDR2 as SVGIG (reference sequence). The germline V and J ends were trimmed by 1 base and 9 bases, with 8 bases remaining between them. The CDR3 covers 11 residues. CDR3 loop: CAWSETGTQYF. CDR3 bases: TGTGCCTGGAGTGAAACCGGGACGCAGTATTTT.

A single count supports this clone. The rearrangement joins TRBV28 to TRBJ1-3; 7 positions agree with TRBD1. Germline V lookup: CDR1 MDHEN, CDR2 SYDVKM. The V segment lost 5 bases and the J segment 6 bases; nucleotides outside the gene matches: 13. This CDR3 has 16 amino acids. The CDR3, as DNA: TGTGCCAGCAGTCTCCCAGGGGGTTCGGGGGAAAACACCATATATTTT. Translated, it gives CASSLPGGSGENTIYF.

Here the CDR3 reads CASSWTSGGASFNEQFF. In DNA, the CDR3 is TGCGCCAGCAGCTGGACTAGCGGGGGGGCCAGTTTCAATGAGCAGTTCTTC. The chain has TRBV5-1 and TRBJ2-1, with TRBD2 identical over 15 bases. This CDR3 has 17 amino acids. J lost 6 bases, V lost 3 bases, and 7 bases had no gene match. Germline values: CDR1 SGHRS, CDR2 YFSETQ.